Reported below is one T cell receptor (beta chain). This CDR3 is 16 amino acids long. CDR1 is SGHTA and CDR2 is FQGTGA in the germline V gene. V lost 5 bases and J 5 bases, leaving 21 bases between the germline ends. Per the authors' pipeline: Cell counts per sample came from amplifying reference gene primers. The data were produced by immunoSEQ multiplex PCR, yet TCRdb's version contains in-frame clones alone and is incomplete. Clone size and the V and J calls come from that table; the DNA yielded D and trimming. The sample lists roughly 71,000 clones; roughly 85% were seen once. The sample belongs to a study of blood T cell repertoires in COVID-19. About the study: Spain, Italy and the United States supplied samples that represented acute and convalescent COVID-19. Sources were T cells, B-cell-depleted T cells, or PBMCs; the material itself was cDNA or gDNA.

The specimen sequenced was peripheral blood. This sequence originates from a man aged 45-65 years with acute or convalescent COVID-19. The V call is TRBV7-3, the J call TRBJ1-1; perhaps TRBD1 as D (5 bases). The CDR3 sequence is CASSPSGGTGSTEAFF. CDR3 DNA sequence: TGTGCCAGCAGCCCCTCGGGGGGAACGGGGAGTACTGAAGCTTTCTTT.